This entry features one T cell receptor (beta chain) sequence. Its antigen remains unidentified. Measured with immunoSEQ multiplex PCR; TCRdb has only the in-frame clones, and not every one. Counted here are tens of thousands of clones, about 94% occurring once; the ten biggest clones make up 5.6%. The data were taken from a study of cytomegalovirus exposure and HLA in healthy donors. Background on the study: A later analysis reported the same platform for the 110 or so validation repertoires and the roughly 670 first-cohort repertoires.

The CDR3 runs to 15 residues. CDR1 is MDHEN and CDR2 is SYDVKM in the germline V gene. V lost 2 bases to trimming and J lost 1 base; unmatched junction nucleotides: 3. Study results and limitations: The study put some 160 TCR beta chains on its list as cytomegalovirus-associated. Most TCR sequences proved rare, with some public TCRs found in many donors.

This TCR was recovered from a man aged 18 to 30 in good health and CMV-seronegative. The V and J genes are TRBV28 and TRBJ2-7; 9 bases are shared with TRBD2. The sequenced sample was PBMCs. The CDR3 region has the DNA TGTGCCAGCAGTTTAGAGACTAGCGGATCCTACGAGCAGTACTTC. Translating it yields CASSLETSGSYEQYF.